This TCR beta chain derives from a study of blood T cells in healthy people across ages. Regarding the study as a whole: PBMCs were not sorted, which prevented a conclusive comparison of naive versus antigen-experienced cells. Long-lived donors exceeded aged donors in naive CD4+ cells and diversity.

Turning to this clonotype: Antigen unknown.

Trimming pared 0 bases from V and 1 base from J, leaving 11 bases between. The V gene's germline CDR1 is DFQATT and CDR2 SNEGSKA (reference sequence). This CDR3 has 15 residues. With a J-beta primer mix and a sample-barcoded 5' primer, a second PCR ran roughly 7 to 11 cycles. MiXCR was run by TCRdb on the 5' RACE reads, yielding one entry per CDR3 protein. The data contain 700,000 or so distinct CDR3 sequences, approximately 40% of them singletons. The material sequenced was blood. This TCR was sampled from a man older than 75 in good health. This rearrangement joins TRBV20-1 to TRBJ2-3; D is uncertain. As DNA, the CDR3 is TGCAGTGCTAGAGATTGTCTGAGACGCACAGATACGCAGTATTTT. Protein sequence: CSARDCLRRTDTQYF.